Listed here is a single TCR beta chain. Its antigen is currently unknown. The PCR was carried out with 60 Vbeta primers and 13 Jbeta primers. Libraries were prepared by immunoSEQ multiplex PCR; TCRdb keeps only in-frame clonotypes and omits some of them. The table lists approximately 150,000 clones, about three quarters of them singletons. After removal of 4 bases from V and 3 bases from J, the junction contained 6 bases not matched to a gene. The length of the CDR3 is 15 residues. The germline CDR1 and CDR2 sequences are SGDLS and YYNGEE. This entry is derived from a study of cytomegalovirus exposure and HLA in healthy donors. Findings of the study overall: There were some V segments, including TRBV6-2 and TRBV6-3, excluded as indistinguishable.

The clonotype comes from a young man in good health and CMV-seropositive. Sequencing was performed on PBMCs. This chain uses TRBV9 with TRBJ1-1, with 10 bases matching TRBD1. DNA of the CDR3: TGTGCCAGCAGCACCAAGACAGGGGGCTACACTGAAGCTTTCTTT. It translates to CASSTKTGGYTEAFF.